These T cell receptor beta chains were read from a single sample in a study of blood T cell repertoires in COVID-19. TCRdb's table, derived via immunoSEQ multiplex PCR, lists solely in-frame clones and lacks some. The data show 100,000 or so clones, roughly 90% seen once. The sample taken for sequencing was peripheral blood. These receptors were obtained from a woman in her fifties or sixties with acute or convalescent COVID-19. Each CDR3 is given with its conserved first and last residue. The order of the fields is D gene, J gene, clone size, V gene, CDR3 DNA, CDR3 protein. The D gene is left open where the match is weak. Size tells how often a clone was seen (once, few, many) or the class of an expanded clone, and some rows leave it out.

d_gene: NA; j_gene: TRBJ2-3; abundance: NA; v_gene: TRBV6-1; CDR3nt: TGTGCCAGCAGTGAACGGGTTGGCACAGATACGCAGTATTTT; CDR3aa: CASSERVGTDTQYF
d_gene: NA; j_gene: TRBJ1-2; abundance: NA; v_gene: TRBV30; CDR3nt: TGTGCCGGGACAACAGAGAACGCTAACTATGGCTACACCTTC; CDR3aa: CAGTTENANYGYTF
d_gene: NA; j_gene: TRBJ2-3; abundance: NA; v_gene: TRBV28; CDR3nt: TGTGCCAGCAGGGGGCAAACAGATACGCAGTATTTT; CDR3aa: CASRGQTDTQYF
d_gene: NA; j_gene: TRBJ1-1; abundance: NA; v_gene: TRBV7-9; CDR3nt: TGTGCCAGCAGCTTTACGACAGTTAACACTGAAGCTTTCTTT; CDR3aa: CASSFTTVNTEAFF
d_gene: TRBD1; j_gene: TRBJ2-7; abundance: NA; v_gene: TRBV28; CDR3nt: TGTGCCAGCAGTACTACAGGGGGTACCTACGAGCAGTACTTC; CDR3aa: CASSTTGGTYEQYF
d_gene: NA; j_gene: TRBJ1-1; abundance: NA; v_gene: TRBV9; CDR3nt: TGTGCCAGCAGCGTAGACCCGTTAGACGGGACTGAAGCTTTCTTT; CDR3aa: CASSVDPLDGTEAFF
d_gene: TRBD2; j_gene: TRBJ2-2; abundance: NA; v_gene: TRBV10-3; CDR3nt: TGTGCCATCAGTGTTCTTAGCGGGAGGAACACCGGGGAGCTGTTTTTT; CDR3aa: CAISVLSGRNTGELFF
d_gene: NA; j_gene: TRBJ2-7; abundance: few; v_gene: TRBV27; CDR3nt: TGTGCCAGCAGTTCGTGGGAGAAGCAGTCCTACGAGCAGTACTTC; CDR3aa: CASSSWEKQSYEQYF
d_gene: TRBD2; j_gene: TRBJ2-2; abundance: once; v_gene: TRBV27; CDR3nt: TGTGCCAGCAGTTTACCCATAGCGGGAGGAGGGACCGGGGAGCTGTTTTTT; CDR3aa: CASSLPIAGGGTGELFF
d_gene: NA; j_gene: TRBJ2-3; abundance: NA; v_gene: TRBV6-6; CDR3nt: TGTGCCAGCAGTCTACAGGGCCTTCGCACAGATACGCAGTATTTT; CDR3aa: CASSLQGLRTDTQYF
d_gene: TRBD2; j_gene: TRBJ2-2; abundance: once; v_gene: TRBV9; CDR3nt: TGTGCCAGCAGCGTAGGACTAGCGGGAGGGCCGGACGGGGAGCTGTTTTTT; CDR3aa: CASSVGLAGGPDGELFF
d_gene: NA; j_gene: TRBJ2-1; abundance: NA; v_gene: TRBV9; CDR3nt: TGTGCCAGCAGCGTAGACTACTACAATGAGCAGTTCTTC; CDR3aa: CASSVDYYNEQFF
d_gene: NA; j_gene: TRBJ2-7; abundance: NA; v_gene: TRBV5-4; CDR3nt: TGTGCCAGCAGCTTGGATAGCGCATCCTACGAGCAGTACTTC; CDR3aa: CASSLDSASYEQYF
d_gene: TRBD2; j_gene: TRBJ2-7; abundance: NA; v_gene: TRBV6-2/TRBV6-3; CDR3nt: TGTGCCAGCAGTTACTCGCGGCTGGCGGGAGGGCCTCCACACGAGCAGTACTTC; CDR3aa: CASSYSRLAGGPPHEQYF
d_gene: NA; j_gene: TRBJ1-6; abundance: NA; v_gene: TRBV28; CDR3nt: TGTGCCAGCAGCCAAGGACCGGGAGGGAATTCACCCCTCCACTTT; CDR3aa: CASSQGPGGNSPLHF
d_gene: TRBD2; j_gene: TRBJ2-1; abundance: NA; v_gene: TRBV28; CDR3nt: TGTGCCAGCAGTCCCAGGACTAGCGGGATGTACAATGAGCAGTTCTTC; CDR3aa: CASSPRTSGMYNEQFF
d_gene: NA; j_gene: TRBJ2-1; abundance: NA; v_gene: TRBV18; CDR3nt: TGTGCCAGCTCACCACAGAGCGGCAGTGAGCAGTTCTTC; CDR3aa: CASSPQSGSEQFF
d_gene: NA; j_gene: TRBJ2-2; abundance: NA; v_gene: TRBV4-1; CDR3nt: TGCGCCAGCAGCCAACGGGGGACCGGGGAGCTGTTTTTT; CDR3aa: CASSQRGTGELFF
d_gene: TRBD2; j_gene: TRBJ2-2; abundance: once; v_gene: TRBV4-2; CDR3nt: TGTGCCAGCAGCCAGCTAAGGGTTAGCGGGGTGGATGGGGAGCTGTTTTTT; CDR3aa: CASSQLRVSGVDGELFF
d_gene: NA; j_gene: TRBJ2-7; abundance: few; v_gene: TRBV6-1; CDR3nt: TGTGCCAGCACGCCATCACAGGGCTACGAGCAGTACTTC; CDR3aa: CASTPSQGYEQYF
d_gene: TRBD1; j_gene: TRBJ2-2; abundance: NA; v_gene: TRBV2; CDR3nt: TGTGCCAGCAGGGACAGGGGGTCCGGGGAGCTGTTTTTT; CDR3aa: CASRDRGSGELFF
d_gene: NA; j_gene: TRBJ2-1; abundance: few; v_gene: TRBV19; CDR3nt: TGTGCCAGTAGCACCCTACGGGGCAATGAGCAGTTCTTC; CDR3aa: CASSTLRGNEQFF
d_gene: NA; j_gene: TRBJ1-1; abundance: NA; v_gene: TRBV29-1; CDR3nt: TGCAGCGTTGCCTTGCTGGGGGCTGCGAGCACTGAAGCTTTCTTT; CDR3aa: CSVALLGAASTEAFF
d_gene: TRBD2; j_gene: TRBJ2-7; abundance: NA; v_gene: TRBV18; CDR3nt: TGTGCCAGCTCACCTCCCTCTAGCGGGAAGGCCTACGAGCAGTACTTC; CDR3aa: CASSPPSSGKAYEQYF
d_gene: TRBD2; j_gene: TRBJ2-1; abundance: NA; v_gene: TRBV5-1; CDR3nt: TGCGCCAGCAGCAGCGGGACTTCTTACAATGAGCAGTTCTTC; CDR3aa: CASSSGTSYNEQFF
d_gene: TRBD2; j_gene: TRBJ2-5; abundance: NA; v_gene: TRBV19; CDR3nt: TGTGCCAGTAGTACGCTAGCGGGAGGAGAGACCCAGTACTTC; CDR3aa: CASSTLAGGETQYF
d_gene: TRBD1; j_gene: TRBJ1-2; abundance: NA; v_gene: TRBV4-1; CDR3nt: TGCGCCAGCAGCCAAGATCCAGGGGGAGGCTACACCTTC; CDR3aa: CASSQDPGGGYTF
d_gene: NA; j_gene: TRBJ1-6; abundance: NA; v_gene: TRBV10-1; CDR3nt: TGCGCCAGCAGTGTAAGGAGGCCCCCGAGGCCTAATTCACCCCTCCACTTT; CDR3aa: CASSVRRPPRPNSPLHF
d_gene: NA; j_gene: TRBJ1-5; abundance: few; v_gene: TRBV21-1; CDR3nt: TGTGCCAGCAGCAACCCGGGACAGGGAAGGCGCAATCAGCCCCAGCATTTT; CDR3aa: CASSNPGQGRRNQPQHF